The 6 T cell receptor beta chains reported below all come from one sample, sequenced in a study of shared clonotypes between healthy human individuals. Clones were read by immunoSEQ multiplex PCR, and TCRdb kept only the in-frame ones, dropping some. This sample yields 900,000 to 1,200,000 clones, of which approximately 80% are seen a single time; more than 0.55% belongs to the top ten. Sequenced material: memory CD4+ T cells from PBMCs. Subset of the sample: CD45RA-negative fraction. The origin of the receptors is a man younger than 35 in good health. Some clones in this sample may be carry-over from other donors' samples.

V and J are TRBV10-3 and TRBJ2-3; D is tentatively TRBD1 or TRBD2 (5 bases each). CDR1 is ENHRY and CDR2 is SYGVKD in the germline V gene. This CDR3 spans 12 amino acids. V lost 11 bases and J 1 base, leaving 10 bases between the germline ends. As DNA, the CDR3 is TGTGCCTCGCAGGGAGGCACAGATACGCAGTATTTT. Translating gives CASQGGTDTQYF.

This clone came up once. The chain couples TRBV4-1 to TRBJ2-3; 9 nucleotides match TRBD2. This CDR3 spans 14 amino acids. V gave up 8 bases and J gave up 1 base; unmatched junction bases: 4. Germline V CDR1 and CDR2: MGHRA, YSYEKL. The CDR3 loop reads CASGRLAGTDTQYF. Here the CDR3 DNA reads TGCGCCAGCGGCCGACTAGCGGGCACAGATACGCAGTATTTT.

This rearrangement joins TRBV7-2 to TRBJ2-5; D is ambiguous. The germline V and J ends were trimmed by 3 bases and 2 bases, with 7 bases remaining between them. This CDR3 spans 13 amino acids. The germline V gene has CDR1 SGHTA and CDR2 FQGNSA. The CDR3: CASSFDRQETQYF. CDR3 nucleotides: TGTGCCAGCAGCTTCGACCGACAAGAGACCCAGTACTTC.

The chain couples TRBV9 to TRBJ2-7, with 9 bases that match TRBD1. CDR1 is SGDLS and CDR2 is YYNGEE in the germline V gene. The V gene end was trimmed by 3 bases and the J gene end by 3 bases; junction bases not matched to a gene: 7. The CDR3 covers 15 residues. The DNA of the CDR3 is TGTGCCAGCAGCGCCGGACAGGGGAGTTACTACGAGCAGTACTTC. It translates to CASSAGQGSYYEQYF.

The chain is built from TRBV28 and TRBJ1-2; D call uncertain. Per the germline V gene, CDR1 is MDHEN and CDR2 is SYDVKM. The CDR3 is 14 amino acids. The V and J ends lost 3 bases and 4 bases respectively, with 12 bases between them. The CDR3 is CASSFGPVPYGYTF. The CDR3 bases are TGTGCCAGCAGTTTCGGACCAGTCCCCTATGGCTACACCTTC.

The table lists this clone with a few counts. The V and J genes are TRBV21-1 and TRBJ2-5. The end of the DNA aligns better with TRBJ2-7, so the J call may be wrong. TRBV21-1 is an annotated pseudogene. There are 14 residues in the CDR3. The CDR3 spells CASSPWAVGYEQYF. CDR3 nucleotides: TGTGCCAGCAGCCCCTGGGCGGTCGGATACGAGCAGTACTTC.